Below, one T cell receptor (beta chain) is given with its context. These data are taken from a study of technical replicates of blood from a handful of donors. Sequencing was performed with immunoSEQ multiplex PCR; in TCRdb, only in-frame clones are kept and a portion is missing. The sample lists roughly 80,000 clones, around 93% occurring once. This sequence was found in a human donor in good health. The sample consisted of T cells isolated from PBMCs.

CDR3 sequence (DNA): TGTGCCAGCATTAAAGGGGGTGTCACTGAAGCTTTCTTT. Amino acid sequence: CASIKGGVTEAFF. This chain links TRBV6-1 with TRBJ1-1, with D tentatively TRBD1 (6 bases). The CDR3 runs to 13 residues. Germline-derived CDR1 and CDR2 are MNHNS and SASEGT. Trimming left V 7 bases short and J 4 bases short, with 13 bases between.